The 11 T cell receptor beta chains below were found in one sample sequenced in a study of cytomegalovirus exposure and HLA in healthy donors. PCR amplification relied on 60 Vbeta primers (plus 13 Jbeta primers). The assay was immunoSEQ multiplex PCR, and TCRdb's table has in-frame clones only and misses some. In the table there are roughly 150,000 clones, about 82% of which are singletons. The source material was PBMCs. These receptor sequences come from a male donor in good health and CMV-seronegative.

The CDR3 reads CASSPGQGYEQYF. The DNA for the CDR3 is TGTGCCAGCAGTCCCGGACAGGGCTACGAGCAGTACTTC. The chain has TRBV27 and TRBJ2-7; 8 nucleotides agree with TRBD1. CDR1 and CDR2 (germline): MNHEY, SMNVEV (reference sequence). Losses at the gene ends were 5 bases for V and 3 bases for J; bases not matched to a gene: 3. The CDR3 consists of 13 residues.

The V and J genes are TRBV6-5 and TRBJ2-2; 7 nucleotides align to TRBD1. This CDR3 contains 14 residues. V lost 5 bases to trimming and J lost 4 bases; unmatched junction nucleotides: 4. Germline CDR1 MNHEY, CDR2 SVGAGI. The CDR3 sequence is CASSGRTGTGELFF. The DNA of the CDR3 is TGTGCCAGCAGTGGAAGGACAGGCACCGGGGAGCTGTTTTTT.

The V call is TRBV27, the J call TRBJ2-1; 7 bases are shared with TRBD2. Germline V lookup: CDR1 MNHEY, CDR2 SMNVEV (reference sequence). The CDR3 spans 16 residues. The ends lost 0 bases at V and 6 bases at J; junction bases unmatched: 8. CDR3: CASSLSGLAALNEQFF. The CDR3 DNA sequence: TGTGCCAGCAGTTTATCGGGGCTAGCGGCCCTCAATGAGCAGTTCTTC.

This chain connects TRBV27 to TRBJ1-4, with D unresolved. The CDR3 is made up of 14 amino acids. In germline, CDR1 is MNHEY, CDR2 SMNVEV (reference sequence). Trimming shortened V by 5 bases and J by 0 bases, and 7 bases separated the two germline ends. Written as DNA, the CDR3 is TGTGCCAGCAGTCCGAGCGCAACTAATGAAAAACTGTTTTTT. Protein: CASSPSATNEKLFF.

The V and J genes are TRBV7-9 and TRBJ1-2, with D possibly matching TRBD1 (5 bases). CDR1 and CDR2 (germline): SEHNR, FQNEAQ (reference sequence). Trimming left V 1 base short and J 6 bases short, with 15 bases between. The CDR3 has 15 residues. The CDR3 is CASSLDATELDGYTF. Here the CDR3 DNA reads TGTGCCAGCAGCTTAGACGCGACAGAATTGGATGGCTACACCTTC.

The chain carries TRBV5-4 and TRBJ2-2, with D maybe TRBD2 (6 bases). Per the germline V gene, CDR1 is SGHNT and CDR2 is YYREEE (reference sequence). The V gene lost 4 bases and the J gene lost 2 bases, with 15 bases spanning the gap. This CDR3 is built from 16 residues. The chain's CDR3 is CASSLLRGTNTGELFF. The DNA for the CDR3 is TGTGCCAGCAGCCTCCTCCGGGGGACCAACACCGGGGAGCTGTTTTTT. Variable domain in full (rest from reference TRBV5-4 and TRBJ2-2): ETGVTQSPTHLIKTRGQQVTLRCSSQSGHNTVSWYQQALGQGPQFIFQYYREEENGRGNFPPRFSGLQFPNYSSELNVNALELDDSALYLCASSLLRGTNTGELFFGEGSRLTVL.

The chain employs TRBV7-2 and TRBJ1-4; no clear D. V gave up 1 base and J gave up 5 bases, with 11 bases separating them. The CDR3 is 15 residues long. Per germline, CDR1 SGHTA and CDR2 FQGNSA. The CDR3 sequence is CASSLGGKGNEKLFF. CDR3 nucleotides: TGTGCCAGCAGCTTAGGCGGAAAAGGAAATGAAAAACTGTTTTTT.

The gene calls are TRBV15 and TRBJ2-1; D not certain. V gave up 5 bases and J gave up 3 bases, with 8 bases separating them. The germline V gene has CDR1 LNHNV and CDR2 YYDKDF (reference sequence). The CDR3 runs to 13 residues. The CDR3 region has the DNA TGTGCCACCAGCGCCGGAGACTACAATGAGCAGTTCTTC. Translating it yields CATSAGDYNEQFF. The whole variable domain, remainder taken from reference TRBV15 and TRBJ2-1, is DAMVIQNPRYQVTQFGKPVTLSCSQTLNHNVMYWYQQKSSQAPKLLFHYYDKDFNNEADTPDNFQSRRPNTSFCFLDIRSPGLGDTAMYLCATSAGDYNEQFFGPGTRLTVL.

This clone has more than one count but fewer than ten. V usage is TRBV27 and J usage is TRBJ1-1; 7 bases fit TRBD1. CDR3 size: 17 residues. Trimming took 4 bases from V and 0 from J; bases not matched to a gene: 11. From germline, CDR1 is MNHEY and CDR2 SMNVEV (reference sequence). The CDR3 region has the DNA TGTGCCAGCAGTTCCCTTACCCGGACAGGTGTGAACACTGAAGCTTTCTTT. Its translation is CASSSLTRTGVNTEAFF.

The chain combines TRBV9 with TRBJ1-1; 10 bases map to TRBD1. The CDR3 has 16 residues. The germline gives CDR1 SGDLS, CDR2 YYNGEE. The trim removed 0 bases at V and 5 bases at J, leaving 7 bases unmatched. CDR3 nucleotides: TGTGCCAGCAGCGTAGGGGACAGGGGCTGGGAAACTGAAGCTTTCTTT. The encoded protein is CASSVGDRGWETEAFF.

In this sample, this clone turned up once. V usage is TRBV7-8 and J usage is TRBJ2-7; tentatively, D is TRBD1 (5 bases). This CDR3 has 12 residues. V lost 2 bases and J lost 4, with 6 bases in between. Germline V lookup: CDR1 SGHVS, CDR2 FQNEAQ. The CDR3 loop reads CASSLSGYEQYF. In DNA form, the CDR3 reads TGTGCCAGCAGCTTATCAGGGTACGAGCAGTACTTC.